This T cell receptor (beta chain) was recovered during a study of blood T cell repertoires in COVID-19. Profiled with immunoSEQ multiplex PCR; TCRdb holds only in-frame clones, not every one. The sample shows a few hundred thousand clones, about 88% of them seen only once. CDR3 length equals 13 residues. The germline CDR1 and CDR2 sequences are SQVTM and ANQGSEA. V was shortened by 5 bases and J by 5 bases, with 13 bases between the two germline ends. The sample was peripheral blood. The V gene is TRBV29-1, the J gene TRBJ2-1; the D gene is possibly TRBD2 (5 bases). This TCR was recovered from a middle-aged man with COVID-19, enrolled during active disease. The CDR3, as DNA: TGCAGCGTTACTCGGAGCGGAAACAATGAGCAGTTCTTC. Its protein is CSVTRSGNNEQFF.